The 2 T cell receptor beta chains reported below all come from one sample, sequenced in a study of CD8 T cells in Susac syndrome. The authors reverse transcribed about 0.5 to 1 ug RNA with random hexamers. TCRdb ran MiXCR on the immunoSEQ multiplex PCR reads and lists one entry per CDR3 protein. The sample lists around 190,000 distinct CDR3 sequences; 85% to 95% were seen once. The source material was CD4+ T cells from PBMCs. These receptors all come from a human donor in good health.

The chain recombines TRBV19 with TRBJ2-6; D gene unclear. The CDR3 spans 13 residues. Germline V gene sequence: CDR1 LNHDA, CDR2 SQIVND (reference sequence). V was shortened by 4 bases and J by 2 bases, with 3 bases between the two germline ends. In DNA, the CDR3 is TGTGCCAGTAGTAATCCTGGGGCCAACGTCCTGACTTTC. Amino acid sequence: CASSNPGANVLTF.

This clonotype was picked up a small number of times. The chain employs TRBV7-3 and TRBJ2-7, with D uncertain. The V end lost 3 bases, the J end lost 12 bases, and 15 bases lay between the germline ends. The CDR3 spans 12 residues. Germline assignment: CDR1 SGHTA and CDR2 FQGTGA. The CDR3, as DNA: TGTGCCAGCAGCTTTGAACGAAACCGGTTGTACGTC. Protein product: CASSFERNRLYV.